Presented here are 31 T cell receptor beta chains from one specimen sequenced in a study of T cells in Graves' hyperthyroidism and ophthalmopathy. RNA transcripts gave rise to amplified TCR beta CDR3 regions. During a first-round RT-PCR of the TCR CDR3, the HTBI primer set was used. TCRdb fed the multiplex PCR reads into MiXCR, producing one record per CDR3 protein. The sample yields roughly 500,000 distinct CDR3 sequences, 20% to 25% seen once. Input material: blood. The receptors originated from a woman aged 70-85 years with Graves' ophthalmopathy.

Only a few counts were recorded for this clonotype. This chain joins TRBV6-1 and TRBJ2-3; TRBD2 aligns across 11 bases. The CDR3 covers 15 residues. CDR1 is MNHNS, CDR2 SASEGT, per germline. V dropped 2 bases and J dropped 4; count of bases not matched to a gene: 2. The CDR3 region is CASSELLAGADTQYF. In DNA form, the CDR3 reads TGTGCCAGCAGTGAACTACTAGCGGGAGCAGATACGCAGTATTTT.

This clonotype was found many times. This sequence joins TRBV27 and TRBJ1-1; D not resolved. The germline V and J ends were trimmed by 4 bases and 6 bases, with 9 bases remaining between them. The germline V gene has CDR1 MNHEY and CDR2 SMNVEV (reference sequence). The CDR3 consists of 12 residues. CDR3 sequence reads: CASSSYPPEAFF. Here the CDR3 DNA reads TGTGCCAGCAGTTCATACCCACCTGAAGCTTTCTTT.

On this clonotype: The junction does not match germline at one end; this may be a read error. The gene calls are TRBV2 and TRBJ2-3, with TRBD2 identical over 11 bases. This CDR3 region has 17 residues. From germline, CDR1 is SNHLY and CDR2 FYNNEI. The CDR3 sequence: CVSSERLAGGTTDTQYF. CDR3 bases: TGTGTCAGCAGTGAGAGGCTAGCGGGAGGTACCACAGATACGCAGTATTTT.

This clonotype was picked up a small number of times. The DNA of the CDR3 is TGCAGCGCGTCGGACAGAAATTACCATGGCTACACCTTC. Protein: CSASDRNYHGYTF. The chain recombines TRBV29-1 with TRBJ1-2; D may be TRBD1 (6 bases). This CDR3 region has 13 residues. Trimming cost V 7 bases and J 6 bases, with 18 bases left between them. The germline CDR1 and CDR2 sequences are SQVTM and ANQGSEA.

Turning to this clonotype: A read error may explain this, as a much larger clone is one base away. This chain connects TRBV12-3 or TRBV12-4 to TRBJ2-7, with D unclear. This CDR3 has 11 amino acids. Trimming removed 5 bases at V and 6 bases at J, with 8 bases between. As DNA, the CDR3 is TGTGCCAGCAGTCACGTCGGCGAGCAGTACTTC. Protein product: CASSHVGEQYF.

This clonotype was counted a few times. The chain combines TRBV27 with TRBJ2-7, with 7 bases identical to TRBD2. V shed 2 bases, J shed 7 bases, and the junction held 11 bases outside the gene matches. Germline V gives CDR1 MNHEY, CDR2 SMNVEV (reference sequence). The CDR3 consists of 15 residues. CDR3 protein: CASSLMAGVPGEQYF. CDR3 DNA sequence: TGTGCCAGCAGTTTAATGGCGGGAGTGCCGGGGGAGCAGTACTTC.

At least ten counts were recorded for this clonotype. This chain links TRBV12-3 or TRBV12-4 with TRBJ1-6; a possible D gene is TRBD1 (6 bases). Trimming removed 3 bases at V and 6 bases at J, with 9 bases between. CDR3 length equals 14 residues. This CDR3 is CASSLGAGNSPLHF. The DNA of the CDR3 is TGTGCCAGCAGTTTGGGGGCCGGTAATTCACCCCTCCACTTT.

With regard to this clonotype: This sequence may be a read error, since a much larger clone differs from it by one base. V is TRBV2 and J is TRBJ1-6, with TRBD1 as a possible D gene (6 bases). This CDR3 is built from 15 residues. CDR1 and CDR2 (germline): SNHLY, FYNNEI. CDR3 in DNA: TGTGCCAGCAGCTTAGATCCAGGGGCGAATTCACCCCCCCACTTT. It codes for CASSLDPGANSPPHF.

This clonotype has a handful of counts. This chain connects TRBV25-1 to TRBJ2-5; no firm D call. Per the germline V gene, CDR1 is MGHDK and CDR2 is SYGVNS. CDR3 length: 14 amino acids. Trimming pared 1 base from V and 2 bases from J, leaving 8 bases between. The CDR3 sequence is CASSEFGSQETQYF. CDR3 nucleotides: TGTGCCAGCAGTGAATTTGGCAGTCAAGAGACCCAGTACTTC. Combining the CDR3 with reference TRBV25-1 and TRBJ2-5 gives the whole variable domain EADIYQTPRYLVIGTGKKITLECSQTMGHDKMYWYQQDPGMELHLIHYSYGVNSTEKGDLSSESTVSRIRTEHFPLTLESARPSHTSQYLCASSEFGSQETQYFGPGTRLLVL.

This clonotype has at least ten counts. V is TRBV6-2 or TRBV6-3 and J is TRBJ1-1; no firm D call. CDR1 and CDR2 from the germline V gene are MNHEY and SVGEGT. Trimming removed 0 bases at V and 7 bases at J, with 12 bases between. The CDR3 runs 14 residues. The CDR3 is CASSYSNVDIEAFF. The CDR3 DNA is TGTGCCAGCAGTTACTCGAACGTAGACATTGAAGCTTTCTTT.

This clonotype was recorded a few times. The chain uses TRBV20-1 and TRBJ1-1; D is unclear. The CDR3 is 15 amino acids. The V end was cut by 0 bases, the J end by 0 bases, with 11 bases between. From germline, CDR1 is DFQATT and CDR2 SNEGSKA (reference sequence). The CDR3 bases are TGCAGTGCTAGAGATTATTCCACGCTGAACACTGAAGCTTTCTTT. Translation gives CSARDYSTLNTEAFF.

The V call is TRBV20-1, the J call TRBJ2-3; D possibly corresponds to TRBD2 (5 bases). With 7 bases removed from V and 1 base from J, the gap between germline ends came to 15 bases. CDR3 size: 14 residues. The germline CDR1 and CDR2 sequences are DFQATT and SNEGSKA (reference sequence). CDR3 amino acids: CSVKRKSGTDTQYF. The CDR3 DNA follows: TGCAGTGTTAAGCGGAAGTCAGGCACAGATACGCAGTATTTT.

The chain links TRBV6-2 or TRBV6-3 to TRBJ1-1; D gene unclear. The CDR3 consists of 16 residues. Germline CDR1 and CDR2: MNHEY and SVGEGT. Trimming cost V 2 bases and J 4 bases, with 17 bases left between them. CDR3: CASSYLRHREGTEAFF. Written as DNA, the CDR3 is TGTGCCAGCAGTTACCTTCGACACCGGGAGGGCACTGAAGCTTTCTTT.

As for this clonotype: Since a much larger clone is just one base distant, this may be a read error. Here the CDR3 DNA reads TGTGCCAGCACTGGGCGGCGGGGGAACTCCTACAATGAGCAGTTCTTC. Translation: CASTGRRGNSYNEQFF. The gene calls are TRBV2 and TRBJ2-1, with TRBD2 matching over 7 bases. Germline V gene lookup returns CDR1 SNHLY and CDR2 FYNNEI. V lost 7 bases and J lost 0; bases outside the gene matches: 9. CDR3 length: 16 amino acids.

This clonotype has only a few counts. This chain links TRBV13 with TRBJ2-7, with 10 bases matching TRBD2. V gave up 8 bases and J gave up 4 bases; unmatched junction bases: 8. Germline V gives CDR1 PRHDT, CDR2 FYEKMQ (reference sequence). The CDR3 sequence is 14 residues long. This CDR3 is CASSGGLAEYEQYF. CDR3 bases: TGTGCCAGCTCTGGAGGACTAGCGGAATACGAGCAGTACTTC. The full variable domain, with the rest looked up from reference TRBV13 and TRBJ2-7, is AAGVIQSPRHLIKEKRETATLKCYPIPRHDTVYWYQQGPGQDPQFLISFYEKMQSDKGSIPDRFSAQQFSDYHSELNMSSLELGDSALYFCASSGGLAEYEQYFGPGTRLTVT.

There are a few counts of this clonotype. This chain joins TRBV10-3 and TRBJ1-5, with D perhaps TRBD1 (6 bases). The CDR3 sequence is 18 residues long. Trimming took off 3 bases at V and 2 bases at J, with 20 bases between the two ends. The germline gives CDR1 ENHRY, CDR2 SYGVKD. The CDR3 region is CAISDRWQGKLGNQPQHF. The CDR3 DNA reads TGTGCCATCAGTGATCGGTGGCAGGGGAAGCTTGGCAATCAGCCCCAGCATTTT.

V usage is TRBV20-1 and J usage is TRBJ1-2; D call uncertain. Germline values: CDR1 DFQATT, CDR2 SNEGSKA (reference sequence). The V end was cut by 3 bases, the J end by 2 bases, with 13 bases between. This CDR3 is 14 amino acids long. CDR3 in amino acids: CSARSGRANYGYTF. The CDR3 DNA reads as TGCAGTGCTAGGTCCGGTAGGGCAAACTATGGCTACACCTTC.

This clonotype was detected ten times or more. The CDR3 region has the DNA TGTGCCAGCAGCCCACAAGAGAACTATGGCTACACCTTC. Its translation is CASSPQENYGYTF. V and J are TRBV7-9 and TRBJ1-2; no firm D call. CDR3 size: 13 residues. From germline, CDR1 is SEHNR and CDR2 FQNEAQ (reference sequence). The ends were cut back, 5 bases at V and 2 bases at J, with 9 bases in the middle.

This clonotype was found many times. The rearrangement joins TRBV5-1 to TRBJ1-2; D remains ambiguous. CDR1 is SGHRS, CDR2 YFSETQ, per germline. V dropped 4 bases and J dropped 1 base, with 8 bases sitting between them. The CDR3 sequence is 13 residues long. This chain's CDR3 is CASSPDDNYGYTF. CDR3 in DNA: TGCGCCAGCAGCCCTGATGATAACTATGGCTACACCTTC.

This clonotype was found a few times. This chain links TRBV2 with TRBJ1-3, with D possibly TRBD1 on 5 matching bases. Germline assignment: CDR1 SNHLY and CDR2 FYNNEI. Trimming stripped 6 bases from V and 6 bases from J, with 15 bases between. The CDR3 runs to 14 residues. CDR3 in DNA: TGTGCCAGCAGCCAAGTGAGGGGCGAAAACACCATATATTTT. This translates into CASSQVRGENTIYF.

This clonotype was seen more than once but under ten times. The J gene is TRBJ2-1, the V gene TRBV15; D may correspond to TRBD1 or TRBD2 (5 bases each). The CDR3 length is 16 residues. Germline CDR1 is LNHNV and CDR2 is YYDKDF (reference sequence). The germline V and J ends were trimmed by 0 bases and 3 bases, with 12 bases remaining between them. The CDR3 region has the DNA TGTGCCACCAGCAGAGAACCGGGACCCCGCTACAATGAGCAGTTCTTC. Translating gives CATSREPGPRYNEQFF.

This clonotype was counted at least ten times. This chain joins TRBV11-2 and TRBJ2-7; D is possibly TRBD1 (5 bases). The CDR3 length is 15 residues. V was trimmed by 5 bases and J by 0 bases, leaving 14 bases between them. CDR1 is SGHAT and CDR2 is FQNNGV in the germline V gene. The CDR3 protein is CASSVDRMSSYEQYF. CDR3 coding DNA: TGTGCCAGCAGCGTTGACAGAATGAGCTCCTACGAGCAGTACTTC.

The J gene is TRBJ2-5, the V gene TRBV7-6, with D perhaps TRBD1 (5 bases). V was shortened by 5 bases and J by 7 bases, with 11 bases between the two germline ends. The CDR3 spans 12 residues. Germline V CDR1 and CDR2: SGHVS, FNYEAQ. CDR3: CASSPPRGTQYF. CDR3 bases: TGTGCCAGCAGCCCACCTAGGGGGACCCAGTACTTC.

This chain's CDR3 is CASTRTGAVWNTEAFF. Written as DNA, the CDR3 is TGTGCCAGCACCCGGACAGGGGCCGTTTGGAACACTGAAGCTTTCTTT. V is TRBV27 and J is TRBJ1-1; TRBD1 agrees at 9 bases. The CDR3 extends over 16 amino acids. V trimming: 7 bases; J trimming: 1 base; junction bases outside the gene matches: 10. Per germline, CDR1 MNHEY and CDR2 SMNVEV (reference sequence).

CDR3 sequence reads: CASLLSGGDEQFF. The CDR3 DNA reads as TGTGCCAGCCTTCTAAGCGGGGGCGATGAGCAGTTCTTC. V usage is TRBV12-3 or TRBV12-4 and J usage is TRBJ2-1; the match to TRBD2 covers 8 bases. The CDR3 is 13 amino acids. V lost 8 bases, J lost 8 bases, and 8 bases stayed unmatched.

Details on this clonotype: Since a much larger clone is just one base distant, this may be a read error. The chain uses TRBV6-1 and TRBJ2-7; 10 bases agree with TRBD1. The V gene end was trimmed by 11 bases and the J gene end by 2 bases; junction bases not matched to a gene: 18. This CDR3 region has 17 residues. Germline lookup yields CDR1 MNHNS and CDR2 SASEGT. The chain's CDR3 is CAGRTPRDRGSAYEQYF. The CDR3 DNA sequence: TGTGCCGGACGCACTCCCAGGGACAGGGGCTCCGCCTACGAGCAGTACTTC.

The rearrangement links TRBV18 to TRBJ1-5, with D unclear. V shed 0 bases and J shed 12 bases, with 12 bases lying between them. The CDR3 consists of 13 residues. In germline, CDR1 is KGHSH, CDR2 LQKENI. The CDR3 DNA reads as TGTGCCAGCTCACCACCGTATTCGGGGAACCAGCATTTT. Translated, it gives CASSPPYSGNQHF.

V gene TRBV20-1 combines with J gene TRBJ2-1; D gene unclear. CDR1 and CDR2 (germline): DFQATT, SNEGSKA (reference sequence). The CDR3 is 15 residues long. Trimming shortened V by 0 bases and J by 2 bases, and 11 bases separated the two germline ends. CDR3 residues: CSARDPSGPYNEQFF. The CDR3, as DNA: TGCAGTGCTAGAGACCCCAGTGGGCCCTACAATGAGCAGTTCTTC.

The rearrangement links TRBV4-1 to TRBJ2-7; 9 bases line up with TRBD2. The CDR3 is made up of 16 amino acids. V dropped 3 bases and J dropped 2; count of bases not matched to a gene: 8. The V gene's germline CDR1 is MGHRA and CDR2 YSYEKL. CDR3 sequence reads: CASSQEGGLAPYEQYF. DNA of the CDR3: TGCGCCAGCAGCCAGGAGGGGGGACTAGCTCCCTACGAGCAGTACTTC.

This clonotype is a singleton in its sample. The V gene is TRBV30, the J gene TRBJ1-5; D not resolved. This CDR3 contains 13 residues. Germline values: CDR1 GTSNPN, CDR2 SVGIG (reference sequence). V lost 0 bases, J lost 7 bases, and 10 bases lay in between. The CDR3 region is CAWSVSLGQPQHF. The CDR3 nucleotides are TGTGCCTGGAGTGTATCACTCGGGCAGCCCCAGCATTTT.

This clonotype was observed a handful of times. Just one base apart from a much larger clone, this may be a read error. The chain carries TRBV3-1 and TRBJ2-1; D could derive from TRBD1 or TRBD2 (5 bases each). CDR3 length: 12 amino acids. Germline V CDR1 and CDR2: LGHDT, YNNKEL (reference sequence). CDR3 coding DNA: TGTGCCAGCAGCGGGGGTTTCAATGAGCAGCTCTTC. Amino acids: CASSGGFNEQLF.